The 25 T cell receptor beta chains listed next were all sequenced from one sample in a study of CD8+ T cells in alopecia areata. After isolation, RNA underwent reverse transcription to generate cDNA as the sequencing template. The repertoire was sequenced with immunoSEQ multiplex PCR; TCRdb's copy has only in-frame clones and lacks some. The sample shows roughly 190,000 clones, about three fifths of them seen only once. The treatment denotes: oral pan-JAK inhibitor, 5-10 mg twice daily. Sequencing was performed on CD4+ T cells sorted from blood, taken at week 4, from a patient treated with tofacitinib. The origin of the receptors is a human donor with alopecia areata.

The rearrangement joins TRBV11-2 to TRBJ2-3, with D hard to call. The germline V and J ends were trimmed by 5 bases and 6 bases, with 12 bases remaining between them. The CDR3 totals 13 residues. In germline, CDR1 is SGHAT, CDR2 FQNNGV. CDR3 residues: CASSPALPDTQYF. As DNA, the CDR3 is TGTGCCAGCAGCCCCGCGTTGCCCGATACGCAGTATTTT.

This clone showed up just a few times. V is TRBV28 and J is TRBJ2-3, with 11 bases identical to TRBD2. With V trimmed by 9 bases and J by 4 bases, 6 bases remained unmatched. Germline CDR1 reads MDHEN; CDR2 reads SYDVKM. The CDR3 runs to 14 residues. Here the CDR3 DNA reads TGTGCCAGTAAGACTAGCGGGAATTCAGATACGCAGTATTTT. Translation: CASKTSGNSDTQYF.

For the CDR3, the DNA is TGTGCCAGCAGCGAGAATGGGGGCAGCTCCTACAATGAGCAGTTCTTC. Its translation is CASSENGGSSYNEQFF. V is TRBV5-6 and J is TRBJ2-1; D possibly corresponds to TRBD1 (6 bases). Per germline, CDR1 SGHDT and CDR2 YYEEEE. Trimming removed 4 bases at V and 0 bases at J, with 14 bases between. The CDR3 runs to 16 residues.

The chain combines TRBV4-1 with TRBJ1-1, with a possible D match to TRBD1 (6 bases). The CDR3 contains 15 residues. Trimming removed 2 bases from V and 5 bases from J, with 15 bases in between. The V gene's germline CDR1 is MGHRA and CDR2 YSYEKL. The CDR3 sequence is CASSQYGQPKTEAFF. The DNA of the CDR3 is TGCGCCAGCAGCCAATACGGACAGCCGAAGACTGAAGCTTTCTTT.

J is TRBJ1-5 and V is TRBV2, with D maybe TRBD1 (5 bases). The length of the CDR3 is 12 residues. Germline CDR1 and CDR2: SNHLY and FYNNEI. Trimming removed 6 bases at V and 4 bases at J, with 7 bases between. The CDR3 sequence: CASRGLNQPQHF. The CDR3 DNA reads as TGTGCCAGCAGGGGACTAAATCAGCCCCAGCATTTT.

The chain combines TRBV2 with TRBJ2-7; D remains ambiguous. The CDR3 runs 11 residues. Germline lookup yields CDR1 SNHLY and CDR2 FYNNEI. The V end was cut by 6 bases, the J end by 6 bases, with 9 bases between. CDR3 sequence (DNA): TGTGCCAGCAGCGTTGGGTCCGAGCAGTACTTC. Its translation: CASSVGSEQYF.

The chain combines TRBV10-3 with TRBJ1-5; unclear D gene. CDR3 length: 14 amino acids. Between the trimmed V and J ends, which lost 10 bases and 1 base, there was a span of 14 bases. Germline-derived CDR1 and CDR2 are ENHRY and SYGVKD. In DNA form, the CDR3 reads TGTGCCACCAGAGAGGAGGAAAGCAATCAGCCCCAGCATTTT. This codes for CATREEESNQPQHF.

The chain joins TRBV30 to TRBJ2-2, with 12 bases fitting TRBD1. Unmatched junction bases numbered 3, after V lost 6 bases and J lost 4 bases. The CDR3 contains 14 residues. Germline CDR1 reads GTSNPN; CDR2 reads SVGIG (reference sequence). CDR3 nucleotide sequence: TGTGCCTGTGGGACAGGGGGCCTCACCGGGGAGCTGTTTTTT. Translating it yields CACGTGGLTGELFF.

This sequence joins TRBV7-9 and TRBJ1-2, with D hard to call. In germline, CDR1 is SEHNR, CDR2 FQNEAQ (reference sequence). The CDR3 is 12 amino acids. V lost 5 bases, J lost 7 bases, and 11 bases lay in between. The CDR3 is CASSPVGGGYTF. The DNA for the CDR3 is TGTGCCAGCAGCCCGGTGGGCGGTGGCTACACCTTC. Full variable domain (outside the CDR3, taken from reference TRBV7-9 and TRBJ1-2): DTGVSQNPRHKITKRGQNVTFRCDPISEHNRLYWYRQTLGQGPEFLTYFQNEAQLEKSRLLSDRFSAERPKGSFSTLEIQRTEQGDSAMYLCASSPVGGGYTFGSGTRLTVV.

The rearrangement joins TRBV4-1 to TRBJ2-7; tentatively, D is TRBD1 (5 bases). V was clipped by 5 bases and J by 6 bases, with 20 bases between them. CDR1 and CDR2 from the germline V gene are MGHRA and YSYEKL. This CDR3 comprises 15 residues. The DNA of the CDR3 is TGCGCCAGCAGCACCTCAGGTCAGGGTGTGGGCGAGCAGTACTTC. This sequence encodes CASSTSGQGVGEQYF.

The chain carries TRBV10-3 and TRBJ2-2, with D unclear. The CDR3 sequence is 14 residues long. V was clipped by 5 bases and J by 4 bases, with 11 bases between them. Germline loops: CDR1 ENHRY, CDR2 SYGVKD. This chain's CDR3 is CAISLDPGTGELFF. The DNA for the CDR3 is TGTGCCATCAGTCTGGATCCCGGCACCGGGGAGCTGTTTTTT.

The V gene is TRBV2, the J gene TRBJ2-7, with 8 nucleotides matching TRBD1. The trim removed 7 bases at V and 4 bases at J, leaving 3 bases unmatched. In germline, CDR1 is SNHLY, CDR2 FYNNEI. The CDR3 is made up of 12 amino acids. CDR3 residues: CASTGQEYEQYF. CDR3 nucleotide sequence: TGTGCCAGCACGGGACAGGAATACGAGCAGTACTTC. The full variable domain, rest sourced from reference TRBV2 and TRBJ2-7, is EPEVTQTPSHQVTQMGQEVILRCVPISNHLYFYWYRQILGQKVEFLVSFYNNEISEKSEIFDDQFSVERPDGSNFTLKIRSTKLEDSAMYFCASTGQEYEQYFGPGTRLTVT.

This sequence joins TRBV6-5 and TRBJ2-7; 10 bases map to TRBD1. The CDR3 extends over 16 amino acids. CDR1 MNHEY and CDR2 SVGAGI come from the germline V gene. The V gene end was trimmed by 3 bases and the J gene end by 0 bases; junction bases not matched to a gene: 5. The CDR3 here is CASSYWGQGTSYEQYF. CDR3 sequence (DNA): TGTGCCAGCAGTTATTGGGGACAGGGGACCTCCTACGAGCAGTACTTC.

This chain links TRBV10-2 with TRBJ1-5; unclear D gene. CDR1 is WSHSY and CDR2 is SAAADI in the germline V gene. The CDR3 covers 12 residues. Trimming removed 4 bases at V and 6 bases at J, with 7 bases between. The CDR3 spells CASSVGFQPQHF. CDR3 DNA: TGCGCCAGCAGTGTGGGCTTTCAGCCCCAGCATTTT.

The rearrangement links TRBV30 to TRBJ2-6; 8 bases fit TRBD1. From germline, CDR1 is GTSNPN and CDR2 SVGIG (reference sequence). The ends lost 2 bases at V and 2 bases at J; junction bases unmatched: 8. CDR3 length equals 17 residues. As DNA, the CDR3 is TGTGCCTGGAGTCCCGACAGGGGAAGGGCTGGGGCCAACGTCCTGACTTTC. Its translation is CAWSPDRGRAGANVLTF.

The rearrangement links TRBV29-1 to TRBJ2-2; 7 nucleotides align to TRBD2. The trim removed 4 bases at V and 1 base at J, leaving 0 bases unmatched. The CDR3 spans 13 residues. CDR1 SQVTM and CDR2 ANQGSEA come from the germline V gene. Written as DNA, the CDR3 is TGCAGCGTTGCTAGCGGGAACACCGGGGAGCTGTTTTTT. It encodes CSVASGNTGELFF.

The chain combines TRBV29-1 with TRBJ1-2, with 8 bases matching TRBD1. CDR3 length: 13 residues. J was trimmed by 2 bases and V by 4 bases; bases with no gene match: 3. CDR1 is SQVTM and CDR2 is ANQGSEA in the germline V gene. CDR3 DNA sequence: TGCAGCGTTGGGACAGGGTGGAACTATGGCTACACCTTC. Translated, it gives CSVGTGWNYGYTF. The complete variable domain, with remaining parts taken from reference TRBV29-1 and TRBJ1-2, reads SAVISQKPSRDICQRGTSLTIQCQVDSQVTMMFWYRQQPGQSLTLIATANQGSEATYESGFVIDKFPISRPNLTFSTLTVSNMSPEDSSIYLCSVGTGWNYGYTFGSGTRLTVV.

The gene calls are TRBV23-1 and TRBJ2-7; weak D call: TRBD2 (6 bases). TRBV23-1 is noted as an ORF with a role that remains uncertain. Trimming pared 5 bases from V and 2 bases from J, leaving 10 bases between. The CDR3 spans 13 residues. The CDR3 loop reads CASSFGTPYEQYF. CDR3 nucleotide sequence: TGCGCCAGCAGTTTCGGGACTCCCTACGAGCAGTACTTC.

The chain uses TRBV4-2 and TRBJ2-7; TRBD1 agrees at 10 bases. Per the germline V gene, CDR1 is LGHNA and CDR2 is YNFKEQ. V gave up 1 base and J gave up 6 bases; unmatched junction bases: 9. CDR3 length: 16 amino acids. CDR3 in DNA: TGTGCCAGCAGCCAAGTTCGGAGACAGGGGGCCCCCGAGCAGTACTTC. Protein sequence: CASSQVRRQGAPEQYF.

V is TRBV28 and J is TRBJ2-7; D call uncertain. The germline V gene has CDR1 MDHEN and CDR2 SYDVKM. The V end lost 6 bases, the J end lost 2 bases, and 8 bases lay between the germline ends. The CDR3 covers 12 residues. The CDR3 protein is CASRGGTYEQYF. CDR3 nucleotides: TGTGCCAGCAGGGGCGGAACCTACGAGCAGTACTTC.

The rearrangement joins TRBV25-1 to TRBJ1-5, with D uncertain. The CDR3 runs 12 residues. Per germline, CDR1 MGHDK and CDR2 SYGVNS. V was shortened by 10 bases and J by 5 bases, with 12 bases between the two germline ends. CDR3 loop: CATGLGDQPQHF. As DNA, the CDR3 is TGTGCCACGGGCCTCGGTGATCAGCCCCAGCATTTT. Complete variable domain (other parts from reference TRBV25-1 and TRBJ1-5): EADIYQTPRYLVIGTGKKITLECSQTMGHDKMYWYQQDPGMELHLIHYSYGVNSTEKGDLSSESTVSRIRTEHFPLTLESARPSHTSQYLCATGLGDQPQHFGDGTRLSIL.

The table lists this clone with a few counts. J is TRBJ1-4 and V is TRBV11-2; 7 nucleotides agree with TRBD1. The CDR3 loop spans 18 amino acids. Losses at the gene ends were 5 bases for V and 7 bases for J; bases not matched to a gene: 19. Germline CDR1 reads SGHAT; CDR2 reads FQNNGV. CDR3 residues: CASSLRVGQPNAGEKLFF. The CDR3 nucleotides are TGTGCCAGCAGCCTCCGGGTGGGACAGCCTAATGCTGGTGAAAAACTGTTTTTT. Full variable domain (outside the CDR3, taken from reference TRBV11-2 and TRBJ1-4): EAGVAQSPRYKIIEKRQSVAFWCNPISGHATLYWYQQILGQGPKLLIQFQNNGVVDDSQLPKDRFSAERLKGVDSTLKIQPAKLEDSAVYLCASSLRVGQPNAGEKLFFGSGTQLSVL.

The J gene is TRBJ1-1, the V gene TRBV30; 7 bases match TRBD1. The ends lost 4 bases at V and 5 bases at J; junction bases unmatched: 4. CDR3 length: 12 residues. Germline-derived CDR1 and CDR2 are GTSNPN and SVGIG (reference sequence). CDR3 sequence: CAWIAQGTEAFF. Written as DNA, the CDR3 is TGTGCCTGGATAGCACAGGGGACTGAAGCTTTCTTT.

The CDR3 sequence is CATSRPTSYEQYF. In nucleotides, the CDR3 is TGTGCCACCAGCAGGCCCACTAGTTACGAGCAGTACTTC. This chain joins TRBV15 and TRBJ2-7; D perhaps matches TRBD2 (5 bases). V lost 3 bases, J lost 4 bases, and 10 bases lay in between. Germline V lookup: CDR1 LNHNV, CDR2 YYDKDF (reference sequence). The CDR3 has 13 residues.

This clone has more than one count but fewer than ten. The rearrangement uses TRBV7-3 and TRBJ2-3, with D perhaps being TRBD1 or TRBD2 (5 bases each). The germline V gene has CDR1 SGHTA and CDR2 FQGTGA. The germline V and J ends were trimmed by 5 bases and 2 bases, with 20 bases remaining between them. There are 17 residues in the CDR3. The CDR3 nucleotides read TGTGCCAGCAGCCCCGGGACGGGCTGGGGTTTCACAGATACGCAGTATTTT. Translated, it gives CASSPGTGWGFTDTQYF.